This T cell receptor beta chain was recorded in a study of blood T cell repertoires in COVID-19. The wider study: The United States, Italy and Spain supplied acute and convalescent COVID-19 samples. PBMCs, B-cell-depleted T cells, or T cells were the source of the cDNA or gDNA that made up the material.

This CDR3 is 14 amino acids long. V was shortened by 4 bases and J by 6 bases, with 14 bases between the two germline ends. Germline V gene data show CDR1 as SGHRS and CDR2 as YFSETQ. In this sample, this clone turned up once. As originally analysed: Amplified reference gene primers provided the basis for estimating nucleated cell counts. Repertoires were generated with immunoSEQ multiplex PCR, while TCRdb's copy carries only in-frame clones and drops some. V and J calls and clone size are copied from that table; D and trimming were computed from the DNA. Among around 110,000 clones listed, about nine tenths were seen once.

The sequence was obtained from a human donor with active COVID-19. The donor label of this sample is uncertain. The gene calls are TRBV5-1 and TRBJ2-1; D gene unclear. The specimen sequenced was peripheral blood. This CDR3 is CASSPVTNTNEQFF. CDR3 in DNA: TGCGCCAGCAGCCCTGTGACAAATACCAATGAGCAGTTCTTC.